This TCR beta chain was captured in a study of OX40 agonist ivuxolimab in advanced cancers. As for the study in general: An anti-OX40 (CD134) antibody with agonistic activity, ivuxolimab, was administered to patients. Melanoma, hepatocellular carcinoma, head and neck or renal cell cancer occurred in dose-escalation patients. Overall study findings and caveats: Some patients who did not respond also had low normalized T-cell clonal expansion.

Germline loops: CDR1 LNHDA, CDR2 SQIVND (reference sequence). V lost 6 bases and J lost 7, with 13 bases in between. The CDR3 consists of 13 residues. Sequenced by immunoSEQ multiplex PCR; TCRdb stores in-frame clones only, minus some. The sample shows 55,000 to 60,000 clones, around four fifths of them seen only once. About this clone: The antigen is undetermined.

This TCR was sampled from an adult with an advanced solid tumor such as melanoma, head and neck, liver or kidney cancer. The sequenced sample was CD4+ or CD8+ T cells sorted from blood, obtained in a trial of the OX40 agonist ivuxolimab. This rearrangement joins TRBV19 to TRBJ1-5; D is possibly TRBD1 (6 bases). The CDR3 region is CASSKQGQQPQHF. Written as DNA, the CDR3 is TGTGCCAGTAGCAAACAGGGTCAGCAGCCCCAGCATTTT.